The TCR beta chain under discussion was sequenced for a study of blood T cell repertoires in COVID-19. Turning to the study itself: T cells, B-cell-depleted T cells, or PBMCs supplied cDNA or gDNA.

As originally analysed: Nucleated cell number was recorded as an estimate derived from reference gene primer amplification. The data were produced by immunoSEQ multiplex PCR, yet TCRdb's version contains in-frame clones alone and is incomplete. The V and J calls and clone size are taken from that table; D and trimming were inferred from the DNA. This table holds 150,000 to 200,000 clones, around 86% found once. The CDR3 has 15 residues. Trimming took 0 bases from V and 5 from J; bases not matched to a gene: 3. The V gene's germline CDR1 is LGHDT and CDR2 YNNKEL (reference sequence). The sequence came from a man in his forties or fifties with acute or convalescent COVID-19. The sequencing sample was made of peripheral blood. The chain is built from TRBV3-1 (or the pseudogene TRBV3-2) and TRBJ2-1; TRBD2 matches at 8 bases. CDR3 amino acids: CASSQDRGGNNEQFF. CDR3 sequence (DNA): TGTGCCAGCAGCCAAGATCGGGGGGGCAACAATGAGCAGTTCTTC.